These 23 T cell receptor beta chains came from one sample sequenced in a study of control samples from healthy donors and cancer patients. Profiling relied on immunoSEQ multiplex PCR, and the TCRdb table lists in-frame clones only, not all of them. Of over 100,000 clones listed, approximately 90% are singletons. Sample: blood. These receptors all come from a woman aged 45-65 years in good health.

DNA for the CDR3: TGTGCCAGCAGATACACCGGGGAGCTGTTTTTT. It specifies CASRYTGELFF. The V and J genes are TRBV5-8 and TRBJ2-2; D gene unclear. CDR1 is SGHTS, CDR2 YDEGEE, per germline. V lost 5 bases, J lost 3 bases, and 2 bases lay in between. This CDR3 region has 11 residues.

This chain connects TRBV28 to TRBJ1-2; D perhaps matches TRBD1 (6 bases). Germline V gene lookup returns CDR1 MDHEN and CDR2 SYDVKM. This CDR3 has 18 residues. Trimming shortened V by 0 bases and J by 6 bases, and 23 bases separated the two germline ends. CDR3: CASSLWSKWGARSDGYTF. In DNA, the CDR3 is TGTGCCAGCAGTTTATGGTCGAAGTGGGGGGCGCGGAGTGATGGCTACACCTTC.

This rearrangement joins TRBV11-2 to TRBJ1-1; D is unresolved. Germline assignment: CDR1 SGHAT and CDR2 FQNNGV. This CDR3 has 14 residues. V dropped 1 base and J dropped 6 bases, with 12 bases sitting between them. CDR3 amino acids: CASSLGRAYSEAFF. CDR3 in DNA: TGTGCCAGCAGCTTAGGCCGGGCATACTCTGAAGCTTTCTTT.

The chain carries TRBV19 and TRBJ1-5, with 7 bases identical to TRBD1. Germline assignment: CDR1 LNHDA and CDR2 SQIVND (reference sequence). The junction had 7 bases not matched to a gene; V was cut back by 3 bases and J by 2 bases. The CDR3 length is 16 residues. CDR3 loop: CASSIPRTGGNQPQHF. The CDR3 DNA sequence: TGTGCCAGTAGTATTCCTCGAACAGGGGGCAATCAGCCCCAGCATTTT.

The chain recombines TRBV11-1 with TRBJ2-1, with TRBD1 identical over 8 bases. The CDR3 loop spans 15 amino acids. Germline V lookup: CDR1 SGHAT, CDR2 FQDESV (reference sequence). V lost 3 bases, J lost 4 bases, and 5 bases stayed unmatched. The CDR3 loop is CASSFQGAGYNEQFF. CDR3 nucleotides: TGTGCCAGCAGCTTTCAGGGGGCGGGGTACAATGAGCAGTTCTTC.

The CDR3, as DNA: TGTGCCAGCAGTTTGGGTCTAGCTTCCCACGAGCAGTACTTC. It specifies CASSLGLASHEQYF. The genes are TRBV27 and TRBJ2-7; perhaps TRBD2 as D (5 bases). Trimming took off 3 bases at V and 5 bases at J, with 14 bases between the two ends. This CDR3 region has 14 residues. Per the germline V gene, CDR1 is MNHEY and CDR2 is SMNVEV (reference sequence).

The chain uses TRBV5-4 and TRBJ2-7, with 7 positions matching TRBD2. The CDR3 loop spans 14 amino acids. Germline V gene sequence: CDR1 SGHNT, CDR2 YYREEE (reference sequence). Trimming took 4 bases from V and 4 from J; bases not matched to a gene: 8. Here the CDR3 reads CASSSGTPGYEQYF. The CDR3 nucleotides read TGTGCCAGCAGCAGCGGGACTCCGGGGTACGAGCAGTACTTC.

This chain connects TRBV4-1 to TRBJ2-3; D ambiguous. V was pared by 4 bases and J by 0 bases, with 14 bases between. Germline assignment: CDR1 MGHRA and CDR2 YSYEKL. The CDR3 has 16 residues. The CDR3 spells CASSLTDLSSTDTQYF. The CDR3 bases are TGCGCCAGCAGCCTAACCGACCTTTCTAGCACAGATACGCAGTATTTT.

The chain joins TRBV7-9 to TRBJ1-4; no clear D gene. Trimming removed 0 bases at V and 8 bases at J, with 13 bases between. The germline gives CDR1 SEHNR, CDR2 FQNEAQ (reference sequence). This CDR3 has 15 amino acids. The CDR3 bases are TGTGCCAGCAGCTTAGCGATGGGGTATGGAGAAAAACTGTTTTTT. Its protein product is CASSLAMGYGEKLFF. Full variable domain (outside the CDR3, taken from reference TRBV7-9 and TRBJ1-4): DTGVSQNPRHKITKRGQNVTFRCDPISEHNRLYWYRQTLGQGPEFLTYFQNEAQLEKSRLLSDRFSAERPKGSFSTLEIQRTEQGDSAMYLCASSLAMGYGEKLFFGSGTQLSVL.

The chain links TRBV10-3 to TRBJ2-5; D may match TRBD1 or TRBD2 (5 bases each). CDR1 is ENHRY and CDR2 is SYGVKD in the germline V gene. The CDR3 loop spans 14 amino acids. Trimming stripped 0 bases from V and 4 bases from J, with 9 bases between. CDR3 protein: CAISESKGRETQYF. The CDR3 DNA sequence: TGTGCCATCAGTGAGTCGAAGGGGAGAGAGACCCAGTACTTC.

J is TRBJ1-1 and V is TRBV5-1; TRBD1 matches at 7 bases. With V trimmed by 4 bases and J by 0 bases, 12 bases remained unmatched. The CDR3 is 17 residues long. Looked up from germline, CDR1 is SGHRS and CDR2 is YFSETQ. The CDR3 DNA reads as TGCGCCAGCAGCCCGGGGCTGGGACAGAGAATGAACACTGAAGCTTTCTTT. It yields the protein CASSPGLGQRMNTEAFF.

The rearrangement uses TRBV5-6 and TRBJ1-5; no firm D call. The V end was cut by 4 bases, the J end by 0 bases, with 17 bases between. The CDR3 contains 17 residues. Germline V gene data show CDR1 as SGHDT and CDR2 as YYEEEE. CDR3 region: CASSNGPSEHSNQPQHF. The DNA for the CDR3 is TGTGCCAGCAGCAACGGACCGTCTGAGCATAGCAATCAGCCCCAGCATTTT.

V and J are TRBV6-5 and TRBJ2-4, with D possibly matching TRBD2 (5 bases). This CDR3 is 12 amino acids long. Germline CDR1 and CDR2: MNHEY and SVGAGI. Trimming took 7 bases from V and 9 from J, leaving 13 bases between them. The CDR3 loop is CASMLPSGIQYF. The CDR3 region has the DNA TGTGCCAGCATGCTACCAAGCGGCATTCAGTACTTC.

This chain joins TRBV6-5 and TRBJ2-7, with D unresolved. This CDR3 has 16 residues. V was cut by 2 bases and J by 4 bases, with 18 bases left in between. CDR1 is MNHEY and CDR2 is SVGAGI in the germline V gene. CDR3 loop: CASSYKQTSATYEQYF. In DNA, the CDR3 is TGTGCCAGCAGTTACAAACAGACGTCCGCAACGTACGAGCAGTACTTC.

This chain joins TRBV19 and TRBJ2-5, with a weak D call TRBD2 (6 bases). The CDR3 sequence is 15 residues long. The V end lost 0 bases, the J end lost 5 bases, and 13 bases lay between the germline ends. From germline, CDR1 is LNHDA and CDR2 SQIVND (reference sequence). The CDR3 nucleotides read TGTGCCAGTAGTATAGAGGAGGGAAGAAGGGAGACCCAGTACTTC. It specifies CASSIEEGRRETQYF.

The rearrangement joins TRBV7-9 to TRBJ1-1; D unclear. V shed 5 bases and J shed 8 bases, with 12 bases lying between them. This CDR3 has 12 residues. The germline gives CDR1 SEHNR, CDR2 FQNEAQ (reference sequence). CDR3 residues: CASSKDIREAFF. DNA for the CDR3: TGTGCCAGCAGCAAGGATATTCGAGAAGCTTTCTTT. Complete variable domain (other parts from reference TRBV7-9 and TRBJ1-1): DTGVSQNPRHKITKRGQNVTFRCDPISEHNRLYWYRQTLGQGPEFLTYFQNEAQLEKSRLLSDRFSAERPKGSFSTLEIQRTEQGDSAMYLCASSKDIREAFFGQGTRLTVV.

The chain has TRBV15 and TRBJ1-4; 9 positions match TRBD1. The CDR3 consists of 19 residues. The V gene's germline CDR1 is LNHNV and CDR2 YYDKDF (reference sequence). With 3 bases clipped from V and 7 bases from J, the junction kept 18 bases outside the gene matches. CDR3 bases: TGTGCCACCAGCAGGAAGCGACAGGGGGTCGCCCTGAGGCTTGAAAAACTGTTTTTT. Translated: CATSRKRQGVALRLEKLFF. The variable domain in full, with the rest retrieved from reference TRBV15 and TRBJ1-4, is DAMVIQNPRYQVTQFGKPVTLSCSQTLNHNVMYWYQQKSSQAPKLLFHYYDKDFNNEADTPDNFQSRRPNTSFCFLDIRSPGLGDTAMYLCATSRKRQGVALRLEKLFFGSGTQLSVL.

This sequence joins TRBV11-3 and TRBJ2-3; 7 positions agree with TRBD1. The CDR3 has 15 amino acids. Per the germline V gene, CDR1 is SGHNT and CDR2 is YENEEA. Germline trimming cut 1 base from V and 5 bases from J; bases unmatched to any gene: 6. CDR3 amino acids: CASSLGQGLGDTQYF. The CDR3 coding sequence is TGTGCCAGCAGCTTAGGACAGGGTCTGGGAGATACGCAGTATTTT.

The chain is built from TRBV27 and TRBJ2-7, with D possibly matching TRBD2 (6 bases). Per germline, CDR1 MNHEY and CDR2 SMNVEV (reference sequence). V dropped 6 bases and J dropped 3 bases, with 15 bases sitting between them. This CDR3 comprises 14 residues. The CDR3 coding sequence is TGTGCCAGCAGAAAGACTAGATTTCTCTACGAGCAGTACTTC. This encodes CASRKTRFLYEQYF.

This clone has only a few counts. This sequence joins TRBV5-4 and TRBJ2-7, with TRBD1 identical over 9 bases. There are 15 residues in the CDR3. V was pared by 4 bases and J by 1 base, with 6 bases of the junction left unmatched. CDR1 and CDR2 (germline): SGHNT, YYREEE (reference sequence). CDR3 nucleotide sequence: TGTGCCAGCAGCAACAGGGGGCGAGGGTCCTACGAGCAGTACTTC. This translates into CASSNRGRGSYEQYF.

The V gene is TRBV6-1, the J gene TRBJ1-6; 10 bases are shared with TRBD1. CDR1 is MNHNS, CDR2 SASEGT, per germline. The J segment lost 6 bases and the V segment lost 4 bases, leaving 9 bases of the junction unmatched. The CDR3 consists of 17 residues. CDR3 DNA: TGTGCCAGCAGTGCCCGGGACAGGGGTTTTACTAATTCACCCCTCCACTTT. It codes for CASSARDRGFTNSPLHF.

Here the CDR3 reads CASSQVQAGANTGELFF. The CDR3 DNA follows: TGTGCCAGCAGCCAAGTCCAAGCGGGGGCCAACACCGGGGAGCTGTTTTTT. The rearrangement uses TRBV4-2 and TRBJ2-2; 8 nucleotides match TRBD2. CDR3 size: 17 residues. Germline assignment: CDR1 LGHNA and CDR2 YNFKEQ. V was pared by 1 base and J by 2 bases, with 6 bases of the junction left unmatched.

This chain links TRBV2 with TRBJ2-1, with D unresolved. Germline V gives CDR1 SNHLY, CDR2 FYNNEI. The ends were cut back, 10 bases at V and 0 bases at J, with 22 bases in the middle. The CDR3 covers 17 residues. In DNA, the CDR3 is TGTGCCATCATGGACCCCCTTAGAGAACTCTCCTACAATGAGCAGTTCTTC. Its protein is CAIMDPLRELSYNEQFF.